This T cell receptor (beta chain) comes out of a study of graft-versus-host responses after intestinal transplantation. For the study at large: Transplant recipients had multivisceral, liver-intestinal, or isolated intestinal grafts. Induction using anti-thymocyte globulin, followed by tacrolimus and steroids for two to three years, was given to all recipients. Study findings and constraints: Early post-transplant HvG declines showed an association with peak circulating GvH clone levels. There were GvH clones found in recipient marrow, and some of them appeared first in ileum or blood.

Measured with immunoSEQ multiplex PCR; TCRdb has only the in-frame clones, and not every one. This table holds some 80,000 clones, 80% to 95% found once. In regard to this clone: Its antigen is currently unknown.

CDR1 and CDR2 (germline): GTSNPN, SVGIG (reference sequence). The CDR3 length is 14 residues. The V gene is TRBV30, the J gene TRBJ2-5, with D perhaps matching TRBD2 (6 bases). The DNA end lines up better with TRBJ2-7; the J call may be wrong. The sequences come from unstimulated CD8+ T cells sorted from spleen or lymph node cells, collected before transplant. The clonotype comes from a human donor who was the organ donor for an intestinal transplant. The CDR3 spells CAWISASDSYEQYF. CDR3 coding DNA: TGTGCCTGGATCTCGGCTAGCGATTCCTACGAGCAGTACTTC.